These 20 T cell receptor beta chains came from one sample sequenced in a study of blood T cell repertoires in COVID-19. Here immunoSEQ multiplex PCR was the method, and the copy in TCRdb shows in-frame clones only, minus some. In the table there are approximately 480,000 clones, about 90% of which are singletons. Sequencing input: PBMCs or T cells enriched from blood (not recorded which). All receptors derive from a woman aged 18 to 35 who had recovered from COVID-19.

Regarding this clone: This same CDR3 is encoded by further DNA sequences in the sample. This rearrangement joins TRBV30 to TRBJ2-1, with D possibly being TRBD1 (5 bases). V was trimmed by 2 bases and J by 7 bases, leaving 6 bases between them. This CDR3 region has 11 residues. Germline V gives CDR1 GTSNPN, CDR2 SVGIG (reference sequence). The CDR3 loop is CAWSRGNEQFF. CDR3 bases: TGTGCCTGGAGTAGGGGTAATGAGCAGTTCTTC.

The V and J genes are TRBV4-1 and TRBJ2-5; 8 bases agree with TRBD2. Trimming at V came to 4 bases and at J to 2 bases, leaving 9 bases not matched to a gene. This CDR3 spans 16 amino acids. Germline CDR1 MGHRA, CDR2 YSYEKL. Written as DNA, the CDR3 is TGCGCCAGCAGCCGGATCGGGGGGGGAAATCAAGAGACCCAGTACTTC. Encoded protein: CASSRIGGGNQETQYF.

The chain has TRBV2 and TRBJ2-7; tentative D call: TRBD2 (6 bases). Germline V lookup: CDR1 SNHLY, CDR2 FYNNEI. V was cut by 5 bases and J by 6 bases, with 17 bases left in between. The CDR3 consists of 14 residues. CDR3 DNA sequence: TGTGCCAGCAGTTTTACTAGCCCAGCGGCCGAGCAGTACTTC. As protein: CASSFTSPAAEQYF.

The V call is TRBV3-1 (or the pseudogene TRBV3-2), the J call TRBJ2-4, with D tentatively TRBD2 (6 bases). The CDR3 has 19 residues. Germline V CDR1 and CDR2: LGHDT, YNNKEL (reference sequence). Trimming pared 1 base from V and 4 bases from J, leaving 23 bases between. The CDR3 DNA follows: TGTGCCAGCAGCCAAGGTCGAGTGGCGACCACGGCGGGGAAAAACATTCAGTACTTC. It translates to CASSQGRVATTAGKNIQYF.

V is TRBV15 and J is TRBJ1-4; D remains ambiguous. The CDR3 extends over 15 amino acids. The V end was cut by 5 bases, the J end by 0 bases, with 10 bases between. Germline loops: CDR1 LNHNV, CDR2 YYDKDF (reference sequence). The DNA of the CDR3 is TGTGCCACCAGCCCCCGCCCTACAACTAATGAAAAACTGTTTTTT. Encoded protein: CATSPRPTTNEKLFF.

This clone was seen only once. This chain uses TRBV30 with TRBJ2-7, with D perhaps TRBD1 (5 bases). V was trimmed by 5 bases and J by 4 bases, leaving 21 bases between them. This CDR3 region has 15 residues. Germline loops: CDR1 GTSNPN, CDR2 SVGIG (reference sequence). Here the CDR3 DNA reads TGTGCCTGGGCCATGGGGCAGGGCCCGAGTTACGAGCAGTACTTC. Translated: CAWAMGQGPSYEQYF.

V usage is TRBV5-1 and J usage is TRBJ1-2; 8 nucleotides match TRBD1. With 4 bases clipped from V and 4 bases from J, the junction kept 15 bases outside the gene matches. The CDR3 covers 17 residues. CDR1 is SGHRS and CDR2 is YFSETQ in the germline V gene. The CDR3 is CASSPSLPGGPFYGYTF. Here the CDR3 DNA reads TGCGCCAGCAGCCCCTCGTTACCAGGGGGCCCCTTCTATGGCTACACCTTC.

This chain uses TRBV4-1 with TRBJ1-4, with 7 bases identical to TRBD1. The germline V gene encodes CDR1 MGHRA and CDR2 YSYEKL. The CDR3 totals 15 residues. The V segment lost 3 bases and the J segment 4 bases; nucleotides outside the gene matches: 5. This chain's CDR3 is CASSQGDSDNEKLFF. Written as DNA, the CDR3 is TGCGCCAGCAGCCAGGGGGACAGCGATAATGAAAAACTGTTTTTT.

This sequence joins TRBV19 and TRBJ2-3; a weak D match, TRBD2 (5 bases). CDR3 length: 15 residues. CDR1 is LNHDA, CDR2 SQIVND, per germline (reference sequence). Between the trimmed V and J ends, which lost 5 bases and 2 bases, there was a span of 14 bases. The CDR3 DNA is TGTGCCAGTAGTCCATCCGGGGTAGACACAGATACGCAGTATTTT. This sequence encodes CASSPSGVDTDTQYF.

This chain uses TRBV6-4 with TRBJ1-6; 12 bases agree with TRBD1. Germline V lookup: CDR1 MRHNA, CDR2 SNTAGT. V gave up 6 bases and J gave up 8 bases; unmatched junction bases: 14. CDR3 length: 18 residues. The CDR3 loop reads CASRRDRGRWEGDSPLHF. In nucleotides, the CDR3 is TGTGCCAGCAGGAGGGACAGGGGGCGGTGGGAAGGGGATTCACCCCTCCACTTT.

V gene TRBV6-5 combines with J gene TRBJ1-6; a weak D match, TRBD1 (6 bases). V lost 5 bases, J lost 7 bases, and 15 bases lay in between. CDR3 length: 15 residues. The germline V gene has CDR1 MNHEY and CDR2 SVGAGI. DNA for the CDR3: TGTGCCAGCAGTAATACCGGGACAACGAATTCACCCCTCCACTTT. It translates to CASSNTGTTNSPLHF.

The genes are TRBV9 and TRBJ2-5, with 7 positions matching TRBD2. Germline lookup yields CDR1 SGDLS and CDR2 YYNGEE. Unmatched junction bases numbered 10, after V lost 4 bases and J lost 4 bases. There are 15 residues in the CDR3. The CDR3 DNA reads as TGTGCCAGCAGCTTTTCTGGGGGGGAAACAGAGACCCAGTACTTC. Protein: CASSFSGGETETQYF. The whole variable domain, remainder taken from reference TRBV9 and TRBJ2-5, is DSGVTQTPKHLITATGQRVTLRCSPRSGDLSVYWYQQSLDQGLQFLIQYYNGEERAKGNILERFSAQQFPDLHSELNLSSLELGDSALYFCASSFSGGETETQYFGPGTRLLVL.

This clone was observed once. The CDR3 protein is CASSFQREETQYF. DNA for the CDR3: TGTGCCAGCAGCTTTCAGCGAGAAGAGACCCAGTACTTC. The gene calls are TRBV5-6 and TRBJ2-5; D gene ambiguous. Trimming took off 2 bases at V and 3 bases at J, with 8 bases between the two ends. CDR1 and CDR2 (germline): SGHDT, YYEEEE. The CDR3 spans 13 residues.

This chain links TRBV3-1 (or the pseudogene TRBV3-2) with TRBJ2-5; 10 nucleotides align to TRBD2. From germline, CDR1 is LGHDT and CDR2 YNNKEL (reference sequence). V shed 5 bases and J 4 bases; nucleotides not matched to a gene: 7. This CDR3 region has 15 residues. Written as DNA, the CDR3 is TGTGCCAGCAGCGTTACTAGCGGGGAGGGAGAGACCCAGTACTTC. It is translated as CASSVTSGEGETQYF.

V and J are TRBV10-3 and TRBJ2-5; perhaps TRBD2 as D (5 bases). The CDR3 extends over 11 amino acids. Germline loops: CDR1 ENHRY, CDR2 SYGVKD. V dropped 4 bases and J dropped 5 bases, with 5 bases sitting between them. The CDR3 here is CAISAGETQYF. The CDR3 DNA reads TGTGCCATCAGTGCGGGGGAGACCCAGTACTTC.

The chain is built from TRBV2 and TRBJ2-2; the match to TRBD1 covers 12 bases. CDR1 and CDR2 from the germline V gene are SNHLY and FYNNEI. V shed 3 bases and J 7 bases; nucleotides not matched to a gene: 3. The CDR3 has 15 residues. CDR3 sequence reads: CASSEGQGAVGELFF. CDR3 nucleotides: TGTGCCAGCAGTGAGGGACAGGGGGCGGTCGGGGAGCTGTTTTTT.

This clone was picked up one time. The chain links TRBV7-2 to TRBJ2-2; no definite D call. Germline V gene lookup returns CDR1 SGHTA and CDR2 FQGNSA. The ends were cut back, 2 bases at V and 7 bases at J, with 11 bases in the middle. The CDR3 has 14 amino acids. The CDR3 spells CASSLTSPGGELFF. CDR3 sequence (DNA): TGTGCCAGCAGCTTAACCAGTCCGGGCGGGGAGCTGTTTTTT.

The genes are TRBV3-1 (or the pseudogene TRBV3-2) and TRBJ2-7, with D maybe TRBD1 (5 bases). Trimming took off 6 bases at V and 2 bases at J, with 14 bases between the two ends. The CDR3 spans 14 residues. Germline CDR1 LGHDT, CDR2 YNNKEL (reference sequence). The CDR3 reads CASSQLGAAYEQYF. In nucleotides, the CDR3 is TGTGCCAGCAGTCAACTTGGGGCTGCCTACGAGCAGTACTTC.

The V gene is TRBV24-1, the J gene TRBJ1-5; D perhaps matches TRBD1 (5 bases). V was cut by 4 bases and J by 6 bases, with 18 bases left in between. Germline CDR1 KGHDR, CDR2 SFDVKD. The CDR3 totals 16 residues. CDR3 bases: TGTGCCACCAGTGACCCGAAAGGGGAAGATTGTCAGCCCCAGCATTTT. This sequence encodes CATSDPKGEDCQPQHF.

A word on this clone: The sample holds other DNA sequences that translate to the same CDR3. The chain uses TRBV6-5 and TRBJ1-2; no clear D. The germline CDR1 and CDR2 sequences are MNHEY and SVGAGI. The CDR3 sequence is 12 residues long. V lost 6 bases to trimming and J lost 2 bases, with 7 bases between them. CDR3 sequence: CASSPGNYGYTF. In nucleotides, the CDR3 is TGTGCCAGCAGCCCAGGAAACTATGGCTACACCTTC.